The next 11 T cell receptor beta chains were all read from a single sample in a study of OX40 agonist ivuxolimab in advanced cancers. Profiled with immunoSEQ multiplex PCR; TCRdb holds only in-frame clones, not every one. Of tens of thousands of clones listed, around 87% were seen once; the top ten hold 4.5% to 5.5%. The sample here was CD4+ or CD8+ T cells sorted from blood, taken in a trial of the OX40 agonist ivuxolimab. Source of these receptors: an adult with an advanced solid tumor such as melanoma, head and neck, liver or kidney cancer.

The V call is TRBV9, the J call TRBJ2-5; 7 bases fit TRBD2. CDR3 size: 16 residues. The J segment lost 7 bases and the V segment lost 4 bases, leaving 16 bases of the junction unmatched. CDR1 is SGDLS, CDR2 YYNGEE, per germline. CDR3 coding DNA: TGTGCCAGCAGCAACCAGCCGGGACGGACTAGGGGGACCCAGTACTTC. This translates into CASSNQPGRTRGTQYF.

The J gene is TRBJ1-1, the V gene TRBV20-1; D is unresolved. Germline V gene sequence: CDR1 DFQATT, CDR2 SNEGSKA (reference sequence). This CDR3 has 11 amino acids. V dropped 1 base and J dropped 4 bases, with 4 bases sitting between them. The CDR3 reads CSARVATEAFF. CDR3 bases: TGCAGTGCTAGAGTGGCCACTGAAGCTTTCTTT.

This chain links TRBV5-1 with TRBJ2-3; the match to TRBD2 covers 10 bases. The CDR3 covers 19 residues. The germline CDR1 and CDR2 sequences are SGHRS and YFSETQ. J gave up 0 bases and V 0 bases, and 10 bases lay outside the gene matches. In DNA, the CDR3 is TGCGCCAGCAGCTTGGATACCGGGACTAGCGCCTCTAGCACAGATACGCAGTATTTT. Translating it yields CASSLDTGTSASSTDTQYF.

The chain employs TRBV19 and TRBJ2-3; D gene uncertain. V lost 2 bases and J lost 0, with 6 bases in between. The CDR3 runs 14 residues. In germline, CDR1 is LNHDA, CDR2 SQIVND (reference sequence). CDR3 sequence (DNA): TGTGCCAGTAGTATACAGTCTAGCACAGATACGCAGTATTTT. Translating it yields CASSIQSSTDTQYF.

This clone was recorded a few times. This chain links TRBV4-1 with TRBJ1-2, with TRBD1 matching over 7 bases. Germline V lookup: CDR1 MGHRA, CDR2 YSYEKL. The CDR3 loop spans 15 amino acids. With 0 bases clipped from V and 4 bases from J, the junction kept 5 bases outside the gene matches. The CDR3 DNA is TGCGCCAGCAGCCAAGATGGGCAGGGGGTCTATGGCTACACCTTC. It encodes CASSQDGQGVYGYTF.

V usage is TRBV14 and J usage is TRBJ2-1, with 10 bases that match TRBD1. Trimming removed 4 bases from V and 9 bases from J; junction bases left unmatched: 6. CDR3 length: 14 amino acids. CDR1 is SGHDN and CDR2 is FVKESK in the germline V gene. CDR3 loop: CASSPQGQGREQFF. The CDR3 nucleotides read TGTGCCAGCAGCCCCCAGGGACAGGGGCGTGAGCAGTTCTTC.

The J gene is TRBJ2-5, the V gene TRBV6-1; 8 bases agree with TRBD2. Germline-derived CDR1 and CDR2 are MNHNS and SASEGT. CDR3 length: 14 amino acids. V shed 2 bases, J shed 4 bases, and the junction held 3 bases outside the gene matches. The chain's CDR3 is CASSELSGGETQYF. CDR3 sequence (DNA): TGTGCCAGCAGTGAATTAAGCGGGGGAGAGACCCAGTACTTC.

The chain joins TRBV19 to TRBJ2-3; 9 bases line up with TRBD2. CDR3 length equals 15 residues. Per germline, CDR1 LNHDA and CDR2 SQIVND (reference sequence). The V gene end was trimmed by 4 bases and the J gene end by 3 bases; junction bases not matched to a gene: 5. The CDR3 region has the DNA TGTGCCAGTAGTAAATCCAGCGGGAGGACAGATACGCAGTATTTT. The encoded protein is CASSKSSGRTDTQYF.

The V and J genes are TRBV6-1 and TRBJ1-2; D remains unclear. V was pared by 2 bases and J by 4 bases, with 2 bases between. Germline CDR1 reads MNHNS; CDR2 reads SASEGT. The CDR3 spans 11 residues. The DNA for the CDR3 is TGTGCCAGCAGTGAACTCTATGGCTACACCTTC. Protein: CASSELYGYTF.

The V call is TRBV7-6, the J call TRBJ2-6; D is unclear. V was cut by 3 bases and J by 2 bases, with 8 bases left in between. Germline CDR1 is SGHVS and CDR2 is FNYEAQ. This CDR3 spans 15 amino acids. CDR3 sequence reads: CASSLGQPGANVLTF. CDR3 coding DNA: TGTGCCAGCAGCTTGGGTCAGCCTGGGGCCAACGTCCTGACTTTC.

The count of this clone is one. The rearrangement links TRBV4-2 to TRBJ1-1; perhaps TRBD1 as D (5 bases). The CDR3 contains 14 residues. V dropped 3 bases and J dropped 1 base, with 9 bases sitting between them. Per the germline V gene, CDR1 is LGHNA and CDR2 is YNFKEQ. The CDR3 DNA follows: TGTGCCAGCAGCCATTCTGGGGGGAACACTGAAGCTTTCTTT. Protein sequence: CASSHSGGNTEAFF.